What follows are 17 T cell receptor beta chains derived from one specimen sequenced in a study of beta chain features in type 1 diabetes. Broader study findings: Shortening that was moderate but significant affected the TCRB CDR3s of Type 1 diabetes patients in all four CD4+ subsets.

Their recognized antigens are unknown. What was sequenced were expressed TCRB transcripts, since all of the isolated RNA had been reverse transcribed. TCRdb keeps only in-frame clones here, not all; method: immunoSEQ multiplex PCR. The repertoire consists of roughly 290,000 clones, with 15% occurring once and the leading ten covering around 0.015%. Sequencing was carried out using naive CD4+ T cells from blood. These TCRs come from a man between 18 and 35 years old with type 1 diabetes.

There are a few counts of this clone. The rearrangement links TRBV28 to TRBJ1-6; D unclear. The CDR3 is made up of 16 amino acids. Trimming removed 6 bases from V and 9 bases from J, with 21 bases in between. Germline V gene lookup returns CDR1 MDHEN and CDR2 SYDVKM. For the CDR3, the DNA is TGTGCCAGCAGACCCCGGGAGCCCTATCGAGGTTCACCCCTCCACTTT. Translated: CASRPREPYRGSPLHF.

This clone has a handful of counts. In DNA, the CDR3 is TGTGCCAGCAGTTACTTAGCGGGAGGCTTCAATGAGCAGTTCTTC. Translation: CASSYLAGGFNEQFF. This chain links TRBV6-5 with TRBJ2-1, with 10 bases lining up with TRBD2. This CDR3 has 15 residues. V dropped 1 base and J dropped 6; count of bases not matched to a gene: 3. CDR1 and CDR2 from the germline V gene are MNHEY and SVGAGI.

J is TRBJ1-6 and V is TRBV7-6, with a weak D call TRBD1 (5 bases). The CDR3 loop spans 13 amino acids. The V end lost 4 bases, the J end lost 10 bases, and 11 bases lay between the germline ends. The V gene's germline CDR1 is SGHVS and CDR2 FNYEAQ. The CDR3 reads CASSSQGESPLHF. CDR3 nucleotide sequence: TGTGCCAGCAGCTCCCAGGGCGAATCACCCCTCCACTTT.

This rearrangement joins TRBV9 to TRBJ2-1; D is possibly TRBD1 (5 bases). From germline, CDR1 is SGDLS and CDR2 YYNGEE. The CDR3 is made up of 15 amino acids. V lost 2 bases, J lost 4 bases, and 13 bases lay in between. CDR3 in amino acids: CASSVSRARYNEQFF. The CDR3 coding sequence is TGTGCCAGCAGCGTTTCCAGGGCGCGGTACAATGAGCAGTTCTTC.

Here the CDR3 DNA reads TGTGCCAGCAGCTTGGCCTGGGGAGGCCGACAGCCCCAGCATTTT. Translated: CASSLAWGGRQPQHF. The chain has TRBV5-6 and TRBJ1-5; D remains ambiguous. V was clipped by 0 bases and J by 7 bases, with 14 bases between them. CDR1 and CDR2 (germline): SGHDT, YYEEEE. CDR3 length equals 15 residues. Full variable domain (outside the CDR3, taken from reference TRBV5-6 and TRBJ1-5): DAGVTQSPTHLIKTRGQQVTLRCSPKSGHDTVSWYQQALGQGPQFIFQYYEEEERQRGNFPDRFSGHQFPNYSSELNVNALLLGDSALYLCASSLAWGGRQPQHFGDGTRLSIL.

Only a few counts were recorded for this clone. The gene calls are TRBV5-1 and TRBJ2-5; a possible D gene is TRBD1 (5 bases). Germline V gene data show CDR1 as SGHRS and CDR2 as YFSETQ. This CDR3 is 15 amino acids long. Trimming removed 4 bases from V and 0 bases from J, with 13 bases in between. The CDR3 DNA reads TGCGCCAGCAGCGCCGGATCAGGGTACCAAGAGACCCAGTACTTC. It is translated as CASSAGSGYQETQYF.

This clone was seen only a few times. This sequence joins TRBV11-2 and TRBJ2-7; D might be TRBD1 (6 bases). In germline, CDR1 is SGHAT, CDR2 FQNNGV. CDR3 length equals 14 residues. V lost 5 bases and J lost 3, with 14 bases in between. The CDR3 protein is CASSASGTFYEQYF. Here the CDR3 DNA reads TGTGCCAGCAGCGCCTCGGGGACATTCTACGAGCAGTACTTC.

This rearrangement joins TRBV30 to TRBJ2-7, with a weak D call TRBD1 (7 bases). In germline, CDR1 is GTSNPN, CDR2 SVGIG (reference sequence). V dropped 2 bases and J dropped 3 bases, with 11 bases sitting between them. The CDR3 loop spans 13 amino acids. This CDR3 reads CAWSRQGGYEQYF. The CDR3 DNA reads TGTGCCTGGAGTAGGCAGGGGGGCTACGAGCAGTACTTC.

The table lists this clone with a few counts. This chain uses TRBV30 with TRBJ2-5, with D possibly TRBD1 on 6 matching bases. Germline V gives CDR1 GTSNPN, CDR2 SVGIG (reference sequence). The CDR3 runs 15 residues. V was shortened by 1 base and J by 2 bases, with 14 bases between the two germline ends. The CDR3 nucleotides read TGTGCCTGGAGTGCCCCTACGGGGACACAAGAGACCCAGTACTTC. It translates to CAWSAPTGTQETQYF.

The CDR3 region is CASRPGQANQPQHF. The CDR3 bases are TGTGCCAGCAGACCAGGACAGGCTAATCAGCCCCAGCATTTT. The chain links TRBV28 to TRBJ1-5; the match to TRBD1 covers 7 bases. The CDR3 runs to 14 residues. Trimming at V came to 6 bases and at J to 4 bases, leaving 6 bases not matched to a gene. From germline, CDR1 is MDHEN and CDR2 SYDVKM.

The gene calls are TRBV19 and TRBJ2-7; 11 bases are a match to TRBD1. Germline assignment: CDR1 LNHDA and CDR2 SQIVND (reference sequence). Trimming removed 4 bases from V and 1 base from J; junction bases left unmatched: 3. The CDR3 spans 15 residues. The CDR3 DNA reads TGTGCCAGTAGTACGGACAGGGGGCGATCCTACGAGCAGTACTTC. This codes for CASSTDRGRSYEQYF. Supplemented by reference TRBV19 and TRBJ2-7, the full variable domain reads DGGITQSPKYLFRKEGQNVTLSCEQNLNHDAMYWYRQDPGQGLRLIYYSQIVNDFQKGDIAEGYSVSREKKESFPLTVTSAQKNPTAFYLCASSTDRGRSYEQYFGPGTRLTVT.

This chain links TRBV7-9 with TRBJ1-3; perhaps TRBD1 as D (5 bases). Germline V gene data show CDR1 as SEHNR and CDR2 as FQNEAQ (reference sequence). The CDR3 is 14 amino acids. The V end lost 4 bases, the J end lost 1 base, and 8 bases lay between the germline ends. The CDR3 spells CASSYRRSGNTIYF. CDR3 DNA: TGTGCCAGCAGCTACAGGCGGTCTGGAAACACCATATATTTT.

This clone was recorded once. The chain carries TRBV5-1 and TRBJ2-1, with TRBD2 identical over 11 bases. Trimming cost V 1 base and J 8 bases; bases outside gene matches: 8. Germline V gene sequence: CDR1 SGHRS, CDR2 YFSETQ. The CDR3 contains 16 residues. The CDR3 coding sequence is TGCGCCAGCAGCTTGTTACTAGCGGGAGTTGAGGATGAGCAGTTCTTC. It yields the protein CASSLLLAGVEDEQFF.

The CDR3: CASSQGTSEETQYF. In DNA form, the CDR3 reads TGTGCCAGCAGCCAAGGGACTAGCGAAGAGACCCAGTACTTC. V gene TRBV5-4 combines with J gene TRBJ2-5; 10 nucleotides match TRBD2. This CDR3 spans 14 amino acids. Germline CDR1 and CDR2: SGHNT and YYREEE (reference sequence). Trimming took 4 bases from V and 3 from J; bases not matched to a gene: 3. The whole variable domain, filled in from reference TRBV5-4 and TRBJ2-5, reads ETGVTQSPTHLIKTRGQQVTLRCSSQSGHNTVSWYQQALGQGPQFIFQYYREEENGRGNFPPRFSGLQFPNYSSELNVNALELDDSALYLCASSQGTSEETQYFGPGTRLLVL.

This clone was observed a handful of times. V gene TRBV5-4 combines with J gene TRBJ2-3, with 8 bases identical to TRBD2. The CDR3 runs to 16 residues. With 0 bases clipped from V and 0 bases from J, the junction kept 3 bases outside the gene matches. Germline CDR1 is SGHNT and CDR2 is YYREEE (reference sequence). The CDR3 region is CASSLAAGASTDTQYF. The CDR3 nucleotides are TGTGCCAGCAGCTTGGCAGCGGGGGCTAGCACAGATACGCAGTATTTT.

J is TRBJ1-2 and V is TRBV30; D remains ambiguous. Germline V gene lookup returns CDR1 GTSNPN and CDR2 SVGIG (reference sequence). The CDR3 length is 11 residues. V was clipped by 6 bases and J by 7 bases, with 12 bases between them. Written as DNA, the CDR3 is TGTGCCTGCCTTTTCTTCGTTGGCTACACCTTC. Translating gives CACLFFVGYTF.

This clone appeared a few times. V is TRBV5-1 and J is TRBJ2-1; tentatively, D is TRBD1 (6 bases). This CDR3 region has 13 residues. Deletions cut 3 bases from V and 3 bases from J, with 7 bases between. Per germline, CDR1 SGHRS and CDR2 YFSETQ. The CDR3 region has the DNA TGCGCCAGCAGCTGGGACATCTACAATGAGCAGTTCTTC. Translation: CASSWDIYNEQFF. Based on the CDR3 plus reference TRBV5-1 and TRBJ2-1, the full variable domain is KAGVTQTPRYLIKTRGQQVTLSCSPISGHRSVSWYQQTPGQGLQFLFEYFSETQRNKGNFPGRFSGRQFSNSRSEMNVSTLELGDSALYLCASSWDIYNEQFFGPGTRLTVL.